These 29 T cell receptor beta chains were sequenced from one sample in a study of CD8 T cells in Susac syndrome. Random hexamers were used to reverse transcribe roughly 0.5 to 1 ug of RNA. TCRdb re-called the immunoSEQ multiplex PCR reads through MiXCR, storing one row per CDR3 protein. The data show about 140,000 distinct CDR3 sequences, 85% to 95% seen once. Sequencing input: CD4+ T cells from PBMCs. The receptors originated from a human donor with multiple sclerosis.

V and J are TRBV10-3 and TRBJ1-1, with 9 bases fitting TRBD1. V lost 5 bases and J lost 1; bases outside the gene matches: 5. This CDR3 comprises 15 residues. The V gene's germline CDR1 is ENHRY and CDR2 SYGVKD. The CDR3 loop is CAISPGTGPNTEAFF. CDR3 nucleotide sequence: TGTGCCATCAGTCCTGGGACAGGGCCGAACACTGAAGCTTTCTTT.

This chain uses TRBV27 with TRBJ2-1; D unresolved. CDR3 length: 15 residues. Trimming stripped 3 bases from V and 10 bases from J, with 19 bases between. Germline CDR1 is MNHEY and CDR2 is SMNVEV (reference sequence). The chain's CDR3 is CASSFGFLGFREQFF. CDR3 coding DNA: TGTGCCAGCAGTTTTGGGTTCCTGGGCTTTCGGGAGCAGTTCTTC.

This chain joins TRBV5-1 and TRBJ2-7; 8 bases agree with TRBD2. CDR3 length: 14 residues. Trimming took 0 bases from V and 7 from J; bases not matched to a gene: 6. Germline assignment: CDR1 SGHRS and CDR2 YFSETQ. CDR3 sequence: CASSLAGGGGEQYF. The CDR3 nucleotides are TGCGCCAGCAGCTTGGCGGGAGGGGGAGGAGAGCAGTACTTC. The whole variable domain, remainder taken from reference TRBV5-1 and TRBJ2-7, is KAGVTQTPRYLIKTRGQQVTLSCSPISGHRSVSWYQQTPGQGLQFLFEYFSETQRNKGNFPGRFSGRQFSNSRSEMNVSTLELGDSALYLCASSLAGGGGEQYFGPGTRLTVT.

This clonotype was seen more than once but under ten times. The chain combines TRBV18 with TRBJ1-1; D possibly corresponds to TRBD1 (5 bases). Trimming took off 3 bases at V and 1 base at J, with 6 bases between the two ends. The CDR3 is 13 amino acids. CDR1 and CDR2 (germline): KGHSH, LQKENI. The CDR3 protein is CASSPGQNTEAFF. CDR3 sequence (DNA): TGTGCCAGCTCACCCGGACAGAACACTGAAGCTTTCTTT.

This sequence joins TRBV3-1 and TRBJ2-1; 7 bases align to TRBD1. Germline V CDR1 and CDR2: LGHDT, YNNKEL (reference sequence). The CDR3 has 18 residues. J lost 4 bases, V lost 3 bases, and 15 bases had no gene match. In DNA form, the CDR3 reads TGTGCCAGCAGCCATTGGCAGCGTCTACAGGGGAGTTACAATGAGCAGTTCTTC. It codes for CASSHWQRLQGSYNEQFF.

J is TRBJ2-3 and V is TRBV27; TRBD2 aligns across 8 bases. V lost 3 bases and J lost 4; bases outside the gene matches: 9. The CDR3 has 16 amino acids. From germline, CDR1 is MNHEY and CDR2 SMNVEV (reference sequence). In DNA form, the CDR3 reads TGTGCCAGCAGTTTCAGGACTAGCTCGAGGGCAGATACGCAGTATTTT. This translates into CASSFRTSSRADTQYF.

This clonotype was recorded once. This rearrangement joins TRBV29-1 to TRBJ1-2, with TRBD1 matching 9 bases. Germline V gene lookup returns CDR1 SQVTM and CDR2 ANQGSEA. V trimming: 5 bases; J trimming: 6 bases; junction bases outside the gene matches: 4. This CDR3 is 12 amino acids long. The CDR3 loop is CSVSGQGNGYTF. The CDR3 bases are TGCAGCGTTTCGGGACAGGGTAATGGCTACACCTTC.

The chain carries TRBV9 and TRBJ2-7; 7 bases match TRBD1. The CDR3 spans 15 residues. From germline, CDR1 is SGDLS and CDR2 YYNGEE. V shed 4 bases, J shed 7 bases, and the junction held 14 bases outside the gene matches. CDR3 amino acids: CASSPGDRSKREQYF. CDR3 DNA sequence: TGTGCCAGCAGCCCTGGGGACAGATCCAAACGAGAGCAGTACTTC. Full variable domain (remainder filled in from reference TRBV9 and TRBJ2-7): DSGVTQTPKHLITATGQRVTLRCSPRSGDLSVYWYQQSLDQGLQFLIQYYNGEERAKGNILERFSAQQFPDLHSELNLSSLELGDSALYFCASSPGDRSKREQYFGPGTRLTVT.

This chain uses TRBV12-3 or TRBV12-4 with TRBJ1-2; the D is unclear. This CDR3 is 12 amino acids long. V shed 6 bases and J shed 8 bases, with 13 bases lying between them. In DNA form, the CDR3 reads TGTGCCAGCAGCCATGGGAGGAACGGCTACACCTTC. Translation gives CASSHGRNGYTF.

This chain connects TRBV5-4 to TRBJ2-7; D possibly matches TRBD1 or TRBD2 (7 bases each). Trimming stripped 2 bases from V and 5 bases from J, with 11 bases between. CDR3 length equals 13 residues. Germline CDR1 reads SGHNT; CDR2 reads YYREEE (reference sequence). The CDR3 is CASSFRGGNEQYF. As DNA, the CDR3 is TGTGCCAGCAGCTTCAGGGGGGGCAACGAGCAGTACTTC.

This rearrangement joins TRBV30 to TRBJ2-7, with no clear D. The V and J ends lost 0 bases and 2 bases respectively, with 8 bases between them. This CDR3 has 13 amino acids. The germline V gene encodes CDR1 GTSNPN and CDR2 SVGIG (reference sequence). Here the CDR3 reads CAWSVRPPYEQYF. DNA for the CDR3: TGTGCCTGGAGTGTACGGCCTCCCTACGAGCAGTACTTC.

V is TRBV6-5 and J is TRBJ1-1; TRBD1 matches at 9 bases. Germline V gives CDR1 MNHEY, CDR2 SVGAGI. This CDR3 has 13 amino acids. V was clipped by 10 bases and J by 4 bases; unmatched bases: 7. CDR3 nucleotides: TGTGCCACCGGGGACAGGGCGGGCACTGAAGCTTTCTTT. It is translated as CATGDRAGTEAFF.

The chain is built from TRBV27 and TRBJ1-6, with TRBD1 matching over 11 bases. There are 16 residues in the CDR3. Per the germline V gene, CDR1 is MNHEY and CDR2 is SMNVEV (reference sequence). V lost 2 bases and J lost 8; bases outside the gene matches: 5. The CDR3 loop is CASSLRGQGDHSPLHF. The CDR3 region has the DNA TGTGCCAGCAGTTTAAGGGGACAGGGGGATCATTCACCCCTCCACTTT.

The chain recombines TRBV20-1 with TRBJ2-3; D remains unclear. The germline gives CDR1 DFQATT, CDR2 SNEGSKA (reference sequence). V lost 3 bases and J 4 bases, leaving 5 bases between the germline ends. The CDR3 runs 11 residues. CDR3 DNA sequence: TGCAGTGCTAGGCATGCAGATACGCAGTATTTT. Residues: CSARHADTQYF.

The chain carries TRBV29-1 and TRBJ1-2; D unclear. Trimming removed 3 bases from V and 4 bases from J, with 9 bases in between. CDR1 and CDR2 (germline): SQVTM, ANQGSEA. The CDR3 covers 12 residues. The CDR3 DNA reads TGCAGCGTTGAGGACCAAACCTATGGCTACACCTTC. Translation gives CSVEDQTYGYTF.

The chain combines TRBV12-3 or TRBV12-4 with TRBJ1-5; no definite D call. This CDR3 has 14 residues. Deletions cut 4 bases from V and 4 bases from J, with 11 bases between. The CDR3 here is CASSSRNGNQPQHF. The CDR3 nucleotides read TGTGCCAGCAGTTCTCGTAACGGGAATCAGCCCCAGCATTTT.

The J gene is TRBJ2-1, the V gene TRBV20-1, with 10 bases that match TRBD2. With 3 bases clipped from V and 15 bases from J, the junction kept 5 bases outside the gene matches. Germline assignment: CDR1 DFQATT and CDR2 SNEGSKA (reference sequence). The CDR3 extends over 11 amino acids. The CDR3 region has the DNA TGCAGTGCTAGGACTAGCGGGTCTCCGTTCTTC. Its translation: CSARTSGSPFF.

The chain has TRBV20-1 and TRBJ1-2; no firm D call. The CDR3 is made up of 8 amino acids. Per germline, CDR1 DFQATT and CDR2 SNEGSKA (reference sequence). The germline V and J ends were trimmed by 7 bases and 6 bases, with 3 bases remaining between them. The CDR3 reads CSGNGYTF. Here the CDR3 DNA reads TGCAGTGGGAATGGCTACACCTTC.

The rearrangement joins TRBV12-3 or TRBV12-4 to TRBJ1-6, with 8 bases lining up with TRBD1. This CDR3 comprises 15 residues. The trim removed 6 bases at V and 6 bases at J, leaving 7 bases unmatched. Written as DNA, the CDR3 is TGTGCCAGCAGACCAAACAGGGGGTCTAATTCACCCCTCCACTTT. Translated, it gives CASRPNRGSNSPLHF.

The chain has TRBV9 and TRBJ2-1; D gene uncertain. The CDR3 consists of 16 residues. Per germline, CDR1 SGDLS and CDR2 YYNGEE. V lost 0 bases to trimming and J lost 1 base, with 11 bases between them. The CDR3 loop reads CASSVDPAGSYNEQFF. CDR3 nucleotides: TGTGCCAGCAGCGTAGATCCAGCTGGGTCCTACAATGAGCAGTTCTTC.

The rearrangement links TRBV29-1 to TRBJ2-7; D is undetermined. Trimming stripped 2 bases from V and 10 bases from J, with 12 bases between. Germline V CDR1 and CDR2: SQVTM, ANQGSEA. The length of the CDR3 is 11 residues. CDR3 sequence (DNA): TGCAGCGTTGAATATGGTCAGGTCCAGTACTTC. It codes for CSVEYGQVQYF.

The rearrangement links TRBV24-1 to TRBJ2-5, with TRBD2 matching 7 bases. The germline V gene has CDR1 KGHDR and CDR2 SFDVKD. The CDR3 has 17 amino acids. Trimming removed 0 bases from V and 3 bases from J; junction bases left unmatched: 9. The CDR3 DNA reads TGTGCCACCAGTGATTTGATTAGTCTAAGCGGGGAAGAGACCCAGTACTTC. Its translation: CATSDLISLSGEETQYF.

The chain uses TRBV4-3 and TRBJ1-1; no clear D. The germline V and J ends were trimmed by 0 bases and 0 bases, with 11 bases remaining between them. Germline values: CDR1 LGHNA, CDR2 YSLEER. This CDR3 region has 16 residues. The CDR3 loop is CASSQDVITMNTEAFF. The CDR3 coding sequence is TGCGCCAGCAGCCAAGATGTAATCACAATGAACACTGAAGCTTTCTTT.

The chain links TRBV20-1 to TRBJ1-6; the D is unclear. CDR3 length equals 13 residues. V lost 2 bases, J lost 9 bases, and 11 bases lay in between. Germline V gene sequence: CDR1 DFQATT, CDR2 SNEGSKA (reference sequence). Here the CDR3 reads CSARFNIGSPLHF. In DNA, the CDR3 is TGCAGTGCTAGATTCAACATTGGTTCACCCCTCCACTTT.

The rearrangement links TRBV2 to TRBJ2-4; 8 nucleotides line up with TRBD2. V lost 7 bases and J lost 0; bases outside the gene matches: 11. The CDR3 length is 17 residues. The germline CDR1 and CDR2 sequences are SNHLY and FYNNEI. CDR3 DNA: TGTGCCAGCATCCTTAGCCGGGGGGGCTCAGCCAAAAACATTCAGTACTTC. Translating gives CASILSRGGSAKNIQYF.

CDR3 in DNA: TGTGCCAGCAGTACCCCACAGGTACGAGGCTCCTACGAGCAGTACTTC. It translates to CASSTPQVRGSYEQYF. This rearrangement joins TRBV27 to TRBJ2-7; the D gene is possibly TRBD1 (5 bases). The CDR3 is 16 residues long. V gave up 5 bases and J gave up 0 bases, with 17 bases separating them. Germline V CDR1 and CDR2: MNHEY, SMNVEV (reference sequence).

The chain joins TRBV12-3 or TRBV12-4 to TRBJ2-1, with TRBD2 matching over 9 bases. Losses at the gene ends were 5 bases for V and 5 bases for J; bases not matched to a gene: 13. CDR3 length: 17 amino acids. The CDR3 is CASSLTSAGGWNNEQFF. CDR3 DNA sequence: TGTGCCAGCAGTCTCACCTCAGCGGGGGGATGGAACAATGAGCAGTTCTTC.

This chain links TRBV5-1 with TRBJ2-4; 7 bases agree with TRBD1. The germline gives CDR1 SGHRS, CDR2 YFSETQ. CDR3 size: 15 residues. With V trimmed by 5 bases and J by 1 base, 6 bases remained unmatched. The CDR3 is CASSLGGAAKNIQYF. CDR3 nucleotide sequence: TGCGCCAGCAGTTTAGGGGGCGCGGCCAAAAACATTCAGTACTTC.

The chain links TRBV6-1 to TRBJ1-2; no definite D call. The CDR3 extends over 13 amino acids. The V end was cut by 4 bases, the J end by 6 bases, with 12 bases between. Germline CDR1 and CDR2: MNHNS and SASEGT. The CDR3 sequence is CASSARLFDGYTF. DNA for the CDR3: TGTGCCAGCAGTGCCAGGCTATTTGATGGCTACACCTTC.